This passage covers 32 T cell receptor beta chains from one sample sequenced in a study of blood T cells in healthy people across ages. Using a J-beta primer mix together with a sample-barcoded 5' primer, a second PCR was run for about 7 to 12 cycles. Via MiXCR, TCRdb re-called the 5' RACE reads, giving one row per CDR3 protein. Among 700,000 to 850,000 distinct CDR3 sequences listed, about 36% were seen once. The sequenced material came from blood. The receptor set was obtained from a man between 18 and 29 years old in good health.

The chain has TRBV7-2 and TRBJ2-5; D unresolved. CDR1 and CDR2 from the germline V gene are SGHTA and FQGNSA. The CDR3 consists of 15 residues. Between the trimmed V and J ends, which lost 1 base and 4 bases, there was a span of 13 bases. The CDR3 nucleotides read TGTGCCAGCAGCTTAGGCCAACCGGGCGCAGAGACCCAGTACTTC. It encodes CASSLGQPGAETQYF.

The chain couples TRBV9 to TRBJ2-5; 10 nucleotides line up with TRBD1. The CDR3 consists of 15 residues. After removal of 6 bases from V and 1 base from J, the junction contained 6 bases not matched to a gene. Germline V gene lookup returns CDR1 SGDLS and CDR2 YYNGEE. This chain's CDR3 is CASNGGQGFQETQYF. In DNA, the CDR3 is TGTGCCAGCAACGGGGGACAGGGGTTCCAAGAGACCCAGTACTTC.

This clonotype was counted only a few times. The chain is built from TRBV4-3 and TRBJ1-2; D is undetermined. Germline V CDR1 and CDR2: LGHNA, YSLEER. Deletions cut 0 bases from V and 4 bases from J, with 9 bases between. CDR3 size: 14 residues. The CDR3 loop is CASSQDGRFYGYTF. DNA of the CDR3: TGCGCCAGCAGCCAAGATGGCAGGTTCTATGGCTACACCTTC.

V and J are TRBV5-1 and TRBJ2-1; 7 bases are shared with TRBD2. Germline CDR1 SGHRS, CDR2 YFSETQ. V shed 4 bases, J shed 4 bases, and the junction held 11 bases outside the gene matches. This CDR3 spans 16 amino acids. The CDR3 is CASSPRGGGLYNEQFF. DNA of the CDR3: TGCGCCAGCAGCCCGAGGGGCGGGGGACTGTACAATGAGCAGTTCTTC.

V is TRBV28 and J is TRBJ2-1; D unresolved. Between the trimmed V and J ends, which lost 3 bases and 5 bases, there was a span of 17 bases. Germline assignment: CDR1 MDHEN and CDR2 SYDVKM. The CDR3 sequence is 16 residues long. The CDR3 DNA follows: TGTGCCAGCAGTTTCGAGTACGGACGACCGAACAATGAGCAGTTCTTC. Amino acid sequence: CASSFEYGRPNNEQFF.

A few counts support this clonotype. The chain couples TRBV5-1 to TRBJ2-5, with D perhaps TRBD2 (6 bases). This CDR3 has 14 amino acids. V lost 1 base and J 3 bases, leaving 10 bases between the germline ends. CDR1 is SGHRS, CDR2 YFSETQ, per germline. In DNA form, the CDR3 reads TGCGCCAGCAGCTTGAACAGGAGGGAAGAGACCCAGTACTTC. Protein sequence: CASSLNRREETQYF.

The chain combines TRBV5-1 with TRBJ1-2; maybe TRBD1 (6 bases). V gave up 3 bases and J gave up 2 bases, with 11 bases separating them. This CDR3 spans 14 amino acids. Germline CDR1 and CDR2: SGHRS and YFSETQ. The CDR3, as DNA: TGCGCCAGCAGCTCCGACAGGCTGAACTATGGCTACACCTTC. This sequence encodes CASSSDRLNYGYTF. Full variable domain (missing parts from reference TRBV5-1 and TRBJ1-2): KAGVTQTPRYLIKTRGQQVTLSCSPISGHRSVSWYQQTPGQGLQFLFEYFSETQRNKGNFPGRFSGRQFSNSRSEMNVSTLELGDSALYLCASSSDRLNYGYTFGSGTRLTVV.

There are a few counts of this clonotype. The rearrangement joins TRBV2 to TRBJ1-4; 9 bases align to TRBD1. The germline gives CDR1 SNHLY, CDR2 FYNNEI. This CDR3 is 14 amino acids long. V was pared by 6 bases and J by 8 bases, with 7 bases of the junction left unmatched. CDR3 region: CASSPRTGEEKLFF. CDR3 DNA sequence: TGTGCCAGCAGCCCGAGGACAGGGGAGGAAAAACTGTTTTTT. The whole variable domain, remainder taken from reference TRBV2 and TRBJ1-4, is EPEVTQTPSHQVTQMGQEVILRCVPISNHLYFYWYRQILGQKVEFLVSFYNNEISEKSEIFDDQFSVERPDGSNFTLKIRSTKLEDSAMYFCASSPRTGEEKLFFGSGTQLSVL.

The genes are TRBV2 and TRBJ1-2; tentatively, D is TRBD1 (6 bases). CDR1 and CDR2 from the germline V gene are SNHLY and FYNNEI. Deletions cut 9 bases from V and 2 bases from J, with 19 bases between. CDR3 length equals 15 residues. CDR3 protein: CASPGSNRANYGYTF. The CDR3 coding sequence is TGTGCCAGTCCCGGATCCAACAGGGCGAACTATGGCTACACCTTC.

This chain uses TRBV29-1 with TRBJ2-7; 9 positions match TRBD1. In germline, CDR1 is SQVTM, CDR2 ANQGSEA. Losses at the gene ends were 5 bases for V and 7 bases for J; bases not matched to a gene: 9. The CDR3 is 13 amino acids. The CDR3 loop is CSVTTGGAGEQYF. Here the CDR3 DNA reads TGCAGCGTTACCACAGGGGGCGCGGGGGAGCAGTACTTC.

The rearrangement joins TRBV10-3 to TRBJ1-1; tentatively, D is TRBD1 (6 bases). CDR3 length equals 14 residues. Between the trimmed V and J ends, which lost 5 bases and 2 bases, there was a span of 12 bases. The germline CDR1 and CDR2 sequences are ENHRY and SYGVKD. DNA of the CDR3: TGTGCCATCAGTCCCGGACAGCCTAACACTGAAGCTTTCTTT. Translated, it gives CAISPGQPNTEAFF.

The chain joins TRBV7-3 to TRBJ1-6; TRBD1 aligns across 7 bases. This CDR3 is 15 amino acids long. With 1 base clipped from V and 7 bases from J, the junction kept 4 bases outside the gene matches. From germline, CDR1 is SGHTA and CDR2 FQGTGA. CDR3: CASSLKRGQNSPLHF. The CDR3 nucleotides read TGTGCCAGCAGCTTAAAACGGGGACAGAATTCACCCCTCCACTTT.

This clonotype was seen just once. One end of the junction does not line up with germline, which may come from a read error. The V call is TRBV7-9, the J call TRBJ2-7; 8 bases agree with TRBD1. The CDR3 is 13 residues long. Germline-derived CDR1 and CDR2 are SEHNR and FQNEAQ (reference sequence). This chain's CDR3 is CTSSFGQGYEQYF. In DNA, the CDR3 is TGTACCAGCAGCTTCGGACAGGGCTACGAGCAGTACTTC.

This clonotype came up a few times. The chain carries TRBV21-1 and TRBJ2-1; the tabulated D call, TRBD1, remains unverified against the DNA. TRBV21-1 is a documented pseudogene. CDR3 length: 16 residues. CDR3 DNA sequence: TGTGCCAGCAGCCCCGAGGGGGGCCGTCTCTACAATGAGCAGTTCTTC. Its translation: CASSPEGGRLYNEQFF.

This chain connects TRBV25-1 to TRBJ2-3; D tentatively fits TRBD1 or TRBD2 (5 bases each). Trimming took 2 bases from V and 7 from J, leaving 13 bases between them. The CDR3 is made up of 14 amino acids. Per the germline V gene, CDR1 is MGHDK and CDR2 is SYGVNS. The CDR3 reads CASSERAGRNTQYF. CDR3 in DNA: TGTGCCAGCAGTGAACGGGCAGGGAGAAATACGCAGTATTTT.

This clonotype was picked up many times. The chain employs TRBV5-5 and TRBJ2-7; D is undetermined. The CDR3 spans 13 residues. The germline V gene has CDR1 SGHKS and CDR2 YYEKEE (reference sequence). V lost 1 base and J 3 bases, leaving 8 bases between the germline ends. As DNA, the CDR3 is TGTGCCAGCAGCTTGACGACGGACTACGAGCAGTACTTC. It is translated as CASSLTTDYEQYF.

On this clonotype itself: Compared with germline, one end of the junction differs, possibly owing to a read error. V gene TRBV6-6 combines with J gene TRBJ1-2; 10 bases line up with TRBD1. The CDR3 extends over 14 amino acids. The germline V gene has CDR1 MNHNY and CDR2 SVGAGI (reference sequence). The chain's CDR3 is CASNPGQGNYGHTF. The CDR3 bases are TGTGCCAGCAACCCGGGACAGGGGAACTATGGCCACACCTTC.

V usage is TRBV6-5 and J usage is TRBJ1-6, with a weak D call TRBD1 (6 bases). CDR1 and CDR2 from the germline V gene are MNHEY and SVGAGI. This CDR3 has 16 amino acids. The V and J ends lost 7 bases and 1 base respectively, with 14 bases between them. The CDR3 DNA reads TGTGCCAGCAAGCCCGAAGGGGGGTCCTATAATTCACCCCTCCACTTT. Translating it yields CASKPEGGSYNSPLHF.

The chain carries TRBV12-3 or TRBV12-4 and TRBJ1-6, with a possible D match to TRBD1 (5 bases). The CDR3 consists of 15 residues. Deletions cut 2 bases from V and 5 bases from J, with 10 bases between. The chain's CDR3 is CASSLLQGNNSPLHF. CDR3 DNA sequence: TGTGCCAGCAGTTTACTCCAGGGAAATAATTCACCCCTCCACTTT.

This clonotype has at least ten counts. The chain joins TRBV30 to TRBJ2-7; D not resolved. Trimming left V 0 bases short and J 2 bases short, with 14 bases between. This CDR3 is built from 15 residues. Germline V gene lookup returns CDR1 GTSNPN and CDR2 SVGIG (reference sequence). The CDR3 protein is CAWSVPVGLTYEQYF. In nucleotides, the CDR3 is TGTGCCTGGAGTGTACCGGTAGGGCTCACCTACGAGCAGTACTTC.

The V call is TRBV14, the J call TRBJ2-3; D is uncertain. This CDR3 contains 15 residues. Trimming cost V 0 bases and J 6 bases, with 13 bases left between them. The germline V gene has CDR1 SGHDN and CDR2 FVKESK. The CDR3 coding sequence is TGTGCCAGCAGCCAAGAGAGGATAGCTGGGGATACGCAGTATTTT. This gives the protein CASSQERIAGDTQYF.

The chain combines TRBV7-9 with TRBJ2-7; the D gene is possibly TRBD1 (6 bases). V was clipped by 5 bases and J by 2 bases, with 16 bases between them. Germline CDR1 and CDR2: SEHNR and FQNEAQ (reference sequence). The CDR3 is 15 residues long. CDR3 coding DNA: TGTGCCAGCAGCCGCCCCGGACAGCGAACCTACGAGCAGTACTTC. It yields the protein CASSRPGQRTYEQYF.

This clonotype has just a few counts. The chain uses TRBV12-3 or TRBV12-4 and TRBJ2-4, with 7 bases fitting TRBD2. The CDR3 length is 15 residues. The junction had 5 bases not matched to a gene; V was cut back by 4 bases and J by 2 bases. This chain's CDR3 is CASSSLGGTKNIQYF. CDR3 coding DNA: TGTGCCAGCAGTTCGCTGGGGGGGACCAAAAACATTCAGTACTTC.

This clonotype was detected a few times. CDR3 sequence reads: CASSFTGINYGYTF. The DNA of the CDR3 is TGTGCCAGCAGCTTCACCGGGATTAACTATGGCTACACCTTC. The chain combines TRBV7-9 with TRBJ1-2; D unresolved. V gave up 3 bases and J gave up 1 base, with 9 bases separating them. The CDR3 extends over 14 amino acids. Germline loops: CDR1 SEHNR, CDR2 FQNEAQ (reference sequence).

This chain connects TRBV12-3 or TRBV12-4 to TRBJ2-7; the D gene could be TRBD1 or TRBD2 (5 bases each). Trimming left V 2 bases short and J 1 base short, with 15 bases between. The CDR3 is 16 amino acids. In DNA, the CDR3 is TGTGCCAGCAGTTTAAGGGGAGTGGGGCCATCCTACGAGCAGTACTTC. Its translation: CASSLRGVGPSYEQYF.

The chain combines TRBV5-5 with TRBJ2-3; tentatively, D is TRBD1 (6 bases). Germline assignment: CDR1 SGHKS and CDR2 YYEKEE (reference sequence). The V end was cut by 4 bases, the J end by 6 bases, with 15 bases between. The CDR3 is made up of 14 amino acids. The CDR3 region is CASSPDRSGDTQYF. As DNA, the CDR3 is TGTGCCAGCAGCCCTGACAGGTCAGGGGATACGCAGTATTTT. The full variable domain, with the rest looked up from reference TRBV5-5 and TRBJ2-3, is DAGVTQSPTHLIKTRGQQVTLRCSPISGHKSVSWYQQVLGQGPQFIFQYYEKEERGRGNFPDRFSARQFPNYSSELNVNALLLGDSALYLCASSPDRSGDTQYFGPGTRLTVL.

This clonotype was seen a few times. The chain is built from TRBV4-3 and TRBJ1-1, with 8 bases identical to TRBD1. The CDR3 is 14 amino acids. CDR1 is LGHNA and CDR2 is YSLEER in the germline V gene. V gave up 2 bases and J gave up 4 bases; unmatched junction bases: 3. The CDR3 loop reads CASSQHTGGTEAFF. The CDR3 DNA sequence: TGCGCCAGCAGCCAACATACAGGGGGCACTGAAGCTTTCTTT.

Only a few counts were recorded for this clonotype. The chain has TRBV30 and TRBJ2-7, with D perhaps being TRBD1 or TRBD2 (5 bases each). With 0 bases removed from V and 0 bases from J, the gap between germline ends came to 9 bases. The CDR3 has 14 residues. The germline CDR1 and CDR2 sequences are GTSNPN and SVGIG (reference sequence). CDR3 in amino acids: CAWSVGVSSYEQYF. The CDR3 DNA sequence: TGTGCCTGGAGTGTGGGGGTAAGCTCCTACGAGCAGTACTTC.

The gene calls are TRBV7-6 and TRBJ1-2; D possibly corresponds to TRBD1 (6 bases). The CDR3 has 23 residues. CDR1 and CDR2 from the germline V gene are SGHVS and FNYEAQ. Trimming shortened V by 5 bases and J by 0 bases, and 37 bases separated the two germline ends. CDR3 loop: CASSSGPWGRGNPKRLTNYGYTF. The CDR3 DNA reads as TGTGCCAGCAGCAGCGGCCCTTGGGGGCGGGGGAACCCTAAACGATTGACTAACTATGGCTACACCTTC.

The V gene is TRBV7-3, the J gene TRBJ2-3; 9 bases are shared with TRBD2. This CDR3 is built from 16 residues. Germline CDR1 and CDR2: SGHTA and FQGTGA. The V and J ends lost 4 bases and 4 bases, in that order; junction bases with no gene match: 9. CDR3 in DNA: TGTGCCAGCAGCTCCTCTGGGCTAGCGGGGTCAGATACGCAGTATTTT. This translates into CASSSSGLAGSDTQYF.

This sequence joins TRBV11-3 and TRBJ1-1; no clear D gene. Trimming pared 3 bases from V and 1 base from J, leaving 6 bases between. Germline lookup yields CDR1 SGHNT and CDR2 YENEEA. This CDR3 is built from 13 residues. In DNA form, the CDR3 reads TGTGCCAGCAGCTTTCAAGAGAACACTGAAGCTTTCTTT. Protein product: CASSFQENTEAFF. Using reference TRBV11-3 and TRBJ1-1 for the parts outside the CDR3, the full variable domain is EAGVVQSPRYKIIEKKQPVAFWCNPISGHNTLYWYLQNLGQGPELLIRYENEEAVDDSQLPKDRFSAERLKGVDSTLKIQPAELGDSAVYLCASSFQENTEAFFGQGTRLTVV.

This clonotype has more than one count but fewer than ten. This chain links TRBV10-3 with TRBJ1-4; D perhaps matches TRBD1 (5 bases). The CDR3 spans 12 residues. Trimming left V 8 bases short and J 7 bases short, with 11 bases between. In germline, CDR1 is ENHRY, CDR2 SYGVKD. The CDR3 DNA sequence: TGTGCCATCCAGGATGGGACTGAAAAACTGTTTTTT. Its translation: CAIQDGTEKLFF.